This TCR beta chain is drawn from a study of early T cells in non-severe SARS-CoV-2 infection. This clonotype has only a few counts. V was clipped by 4 bases and J by 0 bases, with 13 bases between them. Germline values: CDR1 DFQATT, CDR2 SNEGSKA (reference sequence). This CDR3 has 16 residues. Tagging with unique molecular identifiers was applied to individual cDNA molecules. TCRdb re-called the 5' RACE reads through MiXCR, storing one row per CDR3 protein. The sample shows about 55,000 distinct CDR3 sequences, 15% of them seen only once. The clonotype comes from an adult who was a healthcare worker with PCR-confirmed SARS-CoV-2 infection or an uninfected control (not recorded which). The rearrangement joins TRBV20-1 to TRBJ1-6; TRBD1 is a possible D gene (6 bases). The sample was whole blood, taken at baseline. CDR3 nucleotide sequence: TGCAGTGCTACTGACAGGAGGAGCTCCTATAATTCACCCCTCCACTTT. It yields the protein CSATDRRSSYNSPLHF.